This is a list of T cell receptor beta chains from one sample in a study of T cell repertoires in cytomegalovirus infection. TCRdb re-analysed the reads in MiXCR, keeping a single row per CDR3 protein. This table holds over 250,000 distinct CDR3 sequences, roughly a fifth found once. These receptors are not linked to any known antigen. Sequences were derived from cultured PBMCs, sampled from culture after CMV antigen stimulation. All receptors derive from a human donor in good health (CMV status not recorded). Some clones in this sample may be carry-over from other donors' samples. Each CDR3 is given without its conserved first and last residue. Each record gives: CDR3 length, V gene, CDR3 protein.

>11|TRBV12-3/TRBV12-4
ASRGDSSREQY
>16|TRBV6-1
ASRSWTLAYSGANVLT
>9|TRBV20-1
SAKGSRELF
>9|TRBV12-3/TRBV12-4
ASSLDRELF
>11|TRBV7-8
ASAWGIYYEQY
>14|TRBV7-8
ASSSSTGGKGYTQY
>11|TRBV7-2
ASSPSREDTQY
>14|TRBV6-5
ASKARPPWEAGELF
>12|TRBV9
ASSAPGGYNEQF
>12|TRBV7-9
ASSRQGAQNIQY
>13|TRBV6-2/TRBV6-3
ASSIRGGPYNEQF
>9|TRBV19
ASKYTGELF
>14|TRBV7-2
ASSPYSGGGNQPQH
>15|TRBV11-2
ASSRLGRGLAGDTQY
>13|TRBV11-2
ASSFTGTGGNEQF
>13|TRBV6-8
ASSGYRGLNEKLF
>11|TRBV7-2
ASSNLLADTQY
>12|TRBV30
AWSPGQTNQPQH
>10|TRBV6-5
ASIGFSHEQF
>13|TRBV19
ASRGWGVSGQPQH
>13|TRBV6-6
ASSYEGGLGEKLF
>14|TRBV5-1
ASSAGLGGNSYEQY
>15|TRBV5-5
ASSSADGPGSRETQY
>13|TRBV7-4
ASSFGTGVINEQF
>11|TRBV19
ASRTGSYNEQF